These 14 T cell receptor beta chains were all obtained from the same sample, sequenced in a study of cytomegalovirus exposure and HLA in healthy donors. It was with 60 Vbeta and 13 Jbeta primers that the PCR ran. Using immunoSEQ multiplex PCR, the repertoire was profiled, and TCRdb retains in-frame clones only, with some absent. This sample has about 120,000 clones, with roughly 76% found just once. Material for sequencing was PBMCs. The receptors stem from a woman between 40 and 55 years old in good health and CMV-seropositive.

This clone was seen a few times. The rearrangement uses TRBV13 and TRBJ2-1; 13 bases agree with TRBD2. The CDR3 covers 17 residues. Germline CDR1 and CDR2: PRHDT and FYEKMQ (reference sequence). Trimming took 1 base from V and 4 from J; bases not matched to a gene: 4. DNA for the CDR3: TGTGCCAGCAGCTTAGATTGGACTAGCGGGGGATACAATGAGCAGTTCTTC. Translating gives CASSLDWTSGGYNEQFF.

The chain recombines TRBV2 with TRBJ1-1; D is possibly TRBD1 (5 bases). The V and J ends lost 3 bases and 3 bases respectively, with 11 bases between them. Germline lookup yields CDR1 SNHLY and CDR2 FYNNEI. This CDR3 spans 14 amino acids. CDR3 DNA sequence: TGTGCCAGCAGTGAGGGGCATTCACACACTGAAGCTTTCTTT. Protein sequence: CASSEGHSHTEAFF.

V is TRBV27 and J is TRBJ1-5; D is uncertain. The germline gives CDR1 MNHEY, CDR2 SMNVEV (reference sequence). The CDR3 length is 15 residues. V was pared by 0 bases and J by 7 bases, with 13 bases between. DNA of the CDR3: TGTGCCAGCAGTTTATCGCGGAATCCCGGGCAGCCCCAGCATTTT. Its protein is CASSLSRNPGQPQHF.

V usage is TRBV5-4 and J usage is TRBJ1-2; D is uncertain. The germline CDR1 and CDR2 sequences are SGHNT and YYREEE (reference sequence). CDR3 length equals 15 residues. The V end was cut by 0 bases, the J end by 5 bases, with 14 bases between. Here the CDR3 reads CASSLGREAGYGYTF. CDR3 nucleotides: TGTGCCAGCAGCTTGGGTCGCGAGGCCGGGTATGGCTACACCTTC.

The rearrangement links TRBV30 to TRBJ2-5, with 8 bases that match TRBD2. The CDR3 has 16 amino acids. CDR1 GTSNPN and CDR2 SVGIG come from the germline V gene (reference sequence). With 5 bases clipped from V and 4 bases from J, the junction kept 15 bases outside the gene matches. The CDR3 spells CAWSRSGRGDAETQYF. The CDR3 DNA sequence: TGTGCCTGGTCTCGGTCGGGGCGGGGGGATGCAGAGACCCAGTACTTC. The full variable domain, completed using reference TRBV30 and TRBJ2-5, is SQTIHQWPATLVQPVGSPLSLECTVEGTSNPNLYWYRQAAGRGLQLLFYSVGIGQISSEVPQNLSASRPQDRQFILSSKKLLLSDSGFYLCAWSRSGRGDAETQYFGPGTRLLVL.

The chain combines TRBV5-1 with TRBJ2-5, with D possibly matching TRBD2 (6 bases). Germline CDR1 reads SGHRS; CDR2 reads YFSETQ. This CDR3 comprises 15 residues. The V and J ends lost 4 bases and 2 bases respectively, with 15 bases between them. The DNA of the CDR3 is TGCGCCAGCAGCAGTACCGGGGGTTTGCAAGAGACCCAGTACTTC. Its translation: CASSSTGGLQETQYF.

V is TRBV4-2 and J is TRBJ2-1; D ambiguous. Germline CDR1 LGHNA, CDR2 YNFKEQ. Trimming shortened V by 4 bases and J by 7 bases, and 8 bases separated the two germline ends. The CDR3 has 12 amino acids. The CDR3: CASSPRVNEQFF. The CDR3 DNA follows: TGTGCCAGCAGCCCACGAGTGAATGAGCAGTTCTTC.

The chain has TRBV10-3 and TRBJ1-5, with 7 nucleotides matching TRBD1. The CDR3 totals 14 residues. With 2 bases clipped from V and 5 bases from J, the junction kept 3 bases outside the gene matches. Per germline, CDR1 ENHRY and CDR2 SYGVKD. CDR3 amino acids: CAISEDRAYQPQHF. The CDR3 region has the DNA TGTGCCATCAGTGAGGACAGGGCCTATCAGCCCCAGCATTTT.

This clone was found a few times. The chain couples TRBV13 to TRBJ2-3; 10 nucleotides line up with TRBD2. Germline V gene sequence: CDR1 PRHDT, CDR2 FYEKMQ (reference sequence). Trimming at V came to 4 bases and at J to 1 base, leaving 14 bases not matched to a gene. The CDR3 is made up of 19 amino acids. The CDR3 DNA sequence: TGTGCCAGCAGCTCCCCCATCGAGCGGGGGGGCCGGGGCACAGATACGCAGTATTTT. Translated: CASSSPIERGGRGTDTQYF.

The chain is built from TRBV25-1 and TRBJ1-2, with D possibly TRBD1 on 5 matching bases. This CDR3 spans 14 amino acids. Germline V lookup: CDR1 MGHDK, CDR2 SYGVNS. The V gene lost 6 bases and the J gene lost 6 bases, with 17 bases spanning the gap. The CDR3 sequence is CASSEDIQLHGYTF. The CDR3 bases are TGTGCCAGCAGCGAGGACATCCAGCTCCATGGCTACACCTTC.

The CDR3 DNA reads TGTGCCAGCAGCCTAGGTCGCGGGAGCTCCTACAATGAGCAGTTCTTC. Translated: CASSLGRGSSYNEQFF. The chain uses TRBV7-3 and TRBJ2-1; 7 nucleotides match TRBD2. V lost 5 bases, J lost 0 bases, and 7 bases stayed unmatched. Germline-derived CDR1 and CDR2 are SGHTA and FQGTGA. The CDR3 is 16 amino acids.

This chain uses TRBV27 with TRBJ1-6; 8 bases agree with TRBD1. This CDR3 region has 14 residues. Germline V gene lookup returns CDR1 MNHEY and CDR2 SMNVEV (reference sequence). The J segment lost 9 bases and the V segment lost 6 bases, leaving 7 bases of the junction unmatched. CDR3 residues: CASSVDRAASPLHF. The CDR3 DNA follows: TGTGCCAGCAGCGTGGACAGGGCGGCTTCACCCCTCCACTTT.

CDR3 loop: CASSLHRDRNQPQHF. The CDR3, as DNA: TGTGCCAGCAGCCTCCACAGGGATCGGAATCAGCCCCAGCATTTT. The V and J genes are TRBV4-2 and TRBJ1-5, with TRBD1 as a possible D gene (6 bases). The CDR3 extends over 15 amino acids. V lost 4 bases and J 4 bases, leaving 14 bases between the germline ends. CDR1 and CDR2 (germline): LGHNA, YNFKEQ.

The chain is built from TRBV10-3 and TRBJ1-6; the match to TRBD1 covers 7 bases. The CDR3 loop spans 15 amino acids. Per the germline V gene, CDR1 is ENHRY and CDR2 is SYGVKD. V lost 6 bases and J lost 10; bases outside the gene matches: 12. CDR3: CAISKIDRERSPLHF. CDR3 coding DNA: TGTGCCATCAGCAAAATCGACAGGGAGCGGTCACCCCTCCACTTT.